This TCR beta chain was identified during a study of identical twins. Notes on the study in general: In cord blood, abundant beta clonotypes had fewer insertions; memory showed no trend. There was an excess of low generation probability in the out-of-frame alpha sequences that twins shared.

Details on this clonotype: No antigen is known for it.

CDR1 is SQVTM, CDR2 ANQGSEA, per germline. This CDR3 is built from 14 residues. J gave up 4 bases and V 4 bases, and 8 bases lay outside the gene matches. TCRdb re-analysed the 5' RACE reads in MiXCR, keeping a single row per CDR3 protein. Seen here are hundreds of thousands of distinct CDR3 sequences, roughly 18% observed once, and the top ten hold around 13%. These data are also associated with another study on T cells expressing NK-cell markers. According to that study: In five to seven donors, dominant CD3+CD56+NKG2C+ clonotypes ranked among the top 10 CD8+ clonotypes. A few donors' CD3+CD56-NKG2C+ cells were dominated by the same clonotypes.

The V gene is TRBV29-1, the J gene TRBJ1-1; the match to TRBD1 covers 8 bases. The sequence derives from a young woman in good health. Sequenced material: PBMCs. CDR3 loop: CSVVRQGRTTEAFF. As DNA, the CDR3 is TGCAGCGTTGTTCGACAGGGGCGTACCACTGAAGCTTTCTTT.